One and the same sample provided the 32 T cell receptor beta chains below, sequenced in a study of CD8 T cells in Susac syndrome. Reverse transcription used about 0.45 to 1 ug RNA and random hexamers. TCRdb fed the immunoSEQ multiplex PCR reads into MiXCR, producing one record per CDR3 protein. The repertoire holds about 130,000 distinct CDR3 sequences, with 91% as singletons. Material for sequencing was CD8+ T cells from PBMCs. The origin of the receptors is a human donor with multiple sclerosis.

The chain carries TRBV11-2 and TRBJ2-2; maybe TRBD1 (5 bases). The CDR3 totals 13 residues. Trimming took off 7 bases at V and 8 bases at J, with 14 bases between the two ends. Looked up from germline, CDR1 is SGHAT and CDR2 is FQNNGV. The CDR3 loop is CASNPTGLGELFF. The CDR3 DNA sequence: TGTGCCAGCAACCCAACAGGTCTGGGGGAGCTGTTTTTT.

The V call is TRBV20-1, the J call TRBJ1-5; tentatively, D is TRBD1 (6 bases). The length of the CDR3 is 17 residues. Germline V gene lookup returns CDR1 DFQATT and CDR2 SNEGSKA (reference sequence). V shed 4 bases and J shed 0 bases, with 19 bases lying between them. CDR3 protein: CSATRGGGLDSNQPQHF. In DNA, the CDR3 is TGCAGTGCTACAAGAGGGGGGGGGCTTGATAGCAATCAGCCCCAGCATTTT.

The chain employs TRBV9 and TRBJ2-7; 9 bases map to TRBD1. The J segment lost 5 bases and the V segment lost 4 bases, leaving 13 bases of the junction unmatched. Per germline, CDR1 SGDLS and CDR2 YYNGEE. There are 16 residues in the CDR3. Here the CDR3 reads CASSHEPGTGSHEQYF. CDR3 DNA: TGTGCCAGCAGCCACGAACCCGGGACAGGGAGCCACGAGCAGTACTTC. Full variable domain (rest looked up from reference TRBV9 and TRBJ2-7): DSGVTQTPKHLITATGQRVTLRCSPRSGDLSVYWYQQSLDQGLQFLIQYYNGEERAKGNILERFSAQQFPDLHSELNLSSLELGDSALYFCASSHEPGTGSHEQYFGPGTRLTVT.

The rearrangement links TRBV3-1 to TRBJ1-4; TRBD1 is a possible D gene (6 bases). CDR1 is LGHDT, CDR2 YNNKEL, per germline (reference sequence). There are 14 residues in the CDR3. V shed 2 bases and J shed 5 bases, with 9 bases lying between them. The CDR3 loop is CASSQTGINEKLFF. CDR3 DNA sequence: TGTGCCAGCAGCCAAACAGGGATAAATGAAAAACTGTTTTTT.

The chain employs TRBV7-9 and TRBJ2-1; D is ambiguous. The CDR3 runs 16 residues. Looked up from germline, CDR1 is SEHNR and CDR2 is FQNEAQ (reference sequence). Trimming pared 1 base from V and 0 bases from J, leaving 10 bases between. The CDR3 sequence is CASSLVDRRSYNEQFF. The CDR3 DNA reads TGTGCCAGCAGCTTAGTTGACCGTCGCTCCTACAATGAGCAGTTCTTC. Complete variable domain (other parts from reference TRBV7-9 and TRBJ2-1): DTGVSQNPRHKITKRGQNVTFRCDPISEHNRLYWYRQTLGQGPEFLTYFQNEAQLEKSRLLSDRFSAERPKGSFSTLEIQRTEQGDSAMYLCASSLVDRRSYNEQFFGPGTRLTVL.

The chain has TRBV30 and TRBJ2-7; no clear D gene. The CDR3 is 12 amino acids. V lost 0 bases, J lost 6 bases, and 9 bases lay in between. In germline, CDR1 is GTSNPN, CDR2 SVGIG (reference sequence). The chain's CDR3 is CAWSVLPPEQYF. CDR3 bases: TGTGCCTGGAGTGTACTCCCCCCCGAGCAGTACTTC.

This chain joins TRBV4-1 and TRBJ2-1; perhaps D is TRBD1 or TRBD2 (5 bases each). Germline V gene lookup returns CDR1 MGHRA and CDR2 YSYEKL. The length of the CDR3 is 15 residues. The V gene lost 0 bases and the J gene lost 4 bases, with 10 bases spanning the gap. The DNA of the CDR3 is TGCGCCAGCAGCCAAGAAGGGGACCCATACAATGAGCAGTTCTTC. It encodes CASSQEGDPYNEQFF.

The genes are TRBV7-2 and TRBJ2-7, with a tentative D call TRBD2 (6 bases). This CDR3 spans 14 amino acids. The germline V and J ends were trimmed by 4 bases and 0 bases, with 10 bases remaining between them. CDR1 SGHTA and CDR2 FQGNSA come from the germline V gene. CDR3 amino acids: CASSSLRDSYEQYF. In DNA form, the CDR3 reads TGTGCCAGCAGCTCCCTGCGGGACTCCTACGAGCAGTACTTC.

V usage is TRBV6-5 and J usage is TRBJ1-2; 12 bases align to TRBD1. The J segment lost 6 bases and the V segment lost 5 bases, leaving 4 bases of the junction unmatched. This CDR3 is 14 amino acids long. The germline CDR1 and CDR2 sequences are MNHEY and SVGAGI. The CDR3 reads CASSTGQGADGYTF. The CDR3, as DNA: TGTGCCAGCAGTACGGGACAGGGGGCGGATGGCTACACCTTC.

The genes are TRBV27 and TRBJ2-1, with TRBD2 matching over 7 bases. With V trimmed by 3 bases and J by 7 bases, 3 bases remained unmatched. Germline V gene lookup returns CDR1 MNHEY and CDR2 SMNVEV (reference sequence). This CDR3 has 13 amino acids. The CDR3 coding sequence is TGTGCCAGCAGTTTCAATAGCGGGAATGAGCAGTTCTTC. Translation: CASSFNSGNEQFF.

The chain recombines TRBV27 with TRBJ2-7; possibly TRBD1 or TRBD2 for D (5 bases each). The V gene's germline CDR1 is MNHEY and CDR2 SMNVEV (reference sequence). The CDR3 extends over 15 amino acids. The V and J ends lost 4 bases and 0 bases respectively, with 13 bases between them. DNA for the CDR3: TGTGCCAGCAGTTCCGGGGCAGGGAACTCCTACGAGCAGTACTTC. It specifies CASSSGAGNSYEQYF.

The chain combines TRBV10-3 with TRBJ1-4; possible D gene TRBD1, 5 bases. Germline-derived CDR1 and CDR2 are ENHRY and SYGVKD. The CDR3 extends over 15 amino acids. V lost 6 bases, J lost 7 bases, and 18 bases lay in between. CDR3 bases: TGTGCCATCAGAGATCCGATGACAGAGGGTGAAAAACTGTTTTTT. It specifies CAIRDPMTEGEKLFF.

Only one count was recorded for this clonotype. CDR3 residues: CSARNRDQETQYF. The CDR3 DNA reads as TGCAGTGCTAGAAACCGGGATCAAGAGACCCAGTACTTC. The chain is built from TRBV20-1 and TRBJ2-5; a weak D match, TRBD2 (5 bases). The CDR3 runs to 13 residues. Germline-derived CDR1 and CDR2 are DFQATT and SNEGSKA (reference sequence). V was trimmed by 2 bases and J by 2 bases, leaving 9 bases between them.

V gene TRBV19 combines with J gene TRBJ1-1; D remains unclear. This CDR3 is built from 13 residues. Germline lookup yields CDR1 LNHDA and CDR2 SQIVND (reference sequence). The V gene lost 1 base and the J gene lost 1 base, with 4 bases spanning the gap. The CDR3: CASSIAANTEAFF. The CDR3 DNA reads TGTGCCAGTAGTATAGCAGCGAACACTGAAGCTTTCTTT.

The chain links TRBV9 to TRBJ2-2; 14 bases fit TRBD2. Germline V CDR1 and CDR2: SGDLS, YYNGEE. V gave up 4 bases and J gave up 7 bases; unmatched junction bases: 6. The CDR3 loop spans 16 amino acids. DNA for the CDR3: TGTGCCAGCAGCCTCAGACTAGCGGGAGGGGACGGGGAGCTGTTTTTT. This sequence encodes CASSLRLAGGDGELFF.

V and J are TRBV2 and TRBJ1-5, with D perhaps TRBD1 (5 bases). Germline CDR1 is SNHLY and CDR2 is FYNNEI. Deletions cut 1 base from V and 4 bases from J, with 8 bases between. The CDR3 spans 14 residues. Written as DNA, the CDR3 is TGTGCCAGCAGTGAAGACCAGGGAAATCAGCCCCAGCATTTT. Its protein product is CASSEDQGNQPQHF.

This chain links TRBV7-9 with TRBJ2-1; 8 bases fit TRBD2. Trimming at V came to 4 bases and at J to 4 bases, leaving 12 bases not matched to a gene. Germline values: CDR1 SEHNR, CDR2 FQNEAQ (reference sequence). CDR3 length: 17 residues. In DNA, the CDR3 is TGTGCCAGCAGCTACCCCCTTCCGGGACTAGAGTACAATGAGCAGTTCTTC. This codes for CASSYPLPGLEYNEQFF. The full variable domain, rest sourced from reference TRBV7-9 and TRBJ2-1, is DTGVSQNPRHKITKRGQNVTFRCDPISEHNRLYWYRQTLGQGPEFLTYFQNEAQLEKSRLLSDRFSAERPKGSFSTLEIQRTEQGDSAMYLCASSYPLPGLEYNEQFFGPGTRLTVL.

The V call is TRBV4-3, the J call TRBJ1-5; no definite D call. The germline V and J ends were trimmed by 4 bases and 0 bases, with 13 bases remaining between them. Germline values: CDR1 LGHNA, CDR2 YSLEER. CDR3 length: 16 residues. The DNA for the CDR3 is TGCGCCAGCAGCCCCTGGTACCGTTATAGCAATCAGCCCCAGCATTTT. It translates to CASSPWYRYSNQPQHF.

V and J are TRBV24-1 and TRBJ2-2, with 8 nucleotides matching TRBD2. Germline trimming cut 5 bases from V and 8 bases from J; bases unmatched to any gene: 3. The CDR3 sequence is 13 residues long. In germline, CDR1 is KGHDR, CDR2 SFDVKD. CDR3 protein: CATSASGRGELFF. CDR3 coding DNA: TGTGCCACCAGTGCCAGCGGGAGAGGGGAGCTGTTTTTT.

The chain joins TRBV27 to TRBJ1-5; the D is unclear. Germline V gene sequence: CDR1 MNHEY, CDR2 SMNVEV (reference sequence). This CDR3 has 14 amino acids. V was pared by 5 bases and J by 3 bases, with 11 bases between. CDR3 sequence reads: CASSDRQTNQPQHF. Written as DNA, the CDR3 is TGTGCCAGCAGTGACCGGCAAACCAATCAGCCCCAGCATTTT.

V usage is TRBV2 and J usage is TRBJ1-2, with 7 bases matching TRBD1. V trimming: 3 bases; J trimming: 2 bases; junction bases outside the gene matches: 21. The CDR3 runs 20 residues. The germline gives CDR1 SNHLY, CDR2 FYNNEI. This CDR3 reads CASSDLLTLGTAYKNYGYTF. In DNA, the CDR3 is TGTGCCAGCAGTGATCTCCTCACCCTGGGGACAGCCTACAAGAACTATGGCTACACCTTC.

The CDR3 nucleotides read TGTGCCAGCAGCTCTGACTGGAATGAGCAGTTCTTC. Protein sequence: CASSSDWNEQFF. This chain uses TRBV5-6 with TRBJ2-1, with D unclear. The length of the CDR3 is 12 residues. Germline CDR1 SGHDT, CDR2 YYEEEE. V shed 3 bases and J shed 7 bases, with 8 bases lying between them.

The rearrangement uses TRBV27 and TRBJ2-1; tentative D call: TRBD2 (6 bases). In germline, CDR1 is MNHEY, CDR2 SMNVEV (reference sequence). The CDR3 runs 15 residues. V gave up 6 bases and J gave up 0 bases, with 12 bases separating them. CDR3 protein: CASRVSGSSYNEQFF. The CDR3 DNA follows: TGTGCCAGCAGGGTTAGCGGAAGCTCCTACAATGAGCAGTTCTTC.

The chain joins TRBV20-1 to TRBJ2-7, with TRBD1 identical over 9 bases. The CDR3 is 14 amino acids. Germline CDR1 is DFQATT and CDR2 is SNEGSKA (reference sequence). V dropped 4 bases and J dropped 1; count of bases not matched to a gene: 5. CDR3 nucleotide sequence: TGCAGTGCTACCGTACAGGGGGCGTCCTACGAGCAGTACTTC. Its protein is CSATVQGASYEQYF.

The chain links TRBV6-2 or TRBV6-3 to TRBJ2-1, with D possibly matching TRBD2 (5 bases). V was shortened by 6 bases and J by 8 bases, with 11 bases between the two germline ends. The germline CDR1 and CDR2 sequences are MNHEY and SVGEGT. The CDR3 sequence is 12 residues long. The DNA of the CDR3 is TGTGCCAGCAGACGGACTGTCGATGAGCAGTTCTTC. Translating gives CASRRTVDEQFF.

This clonotype was found once. The chain carries TRBV27 and TRBJ2-4; D is unresolved. CDR1 is MNHEY and CDR2 is SMNVEV in the germline V gene (reference sequence). This CDR3 spans 14 amino acids. V lost 6 bases and J lost 7, with 16 bases in between. CDR3 loop: CASREIGGFNIQYF. The DNA of the CDR3 is TGTGCCAGCAGGGAGATAGGTGGGTTCAACATTCAGTACTTC.

J is TRBJ2-3 and V is TRBV5-4; 16 bases match TRBD2. Germline V gene lookup returns CDR1 SGHNT and CDR2 YYREEE (reference sequence). The CDR3 is made up of 18 amino acids. Trimming at V came to 4 bases and at J to 3 bases, leaving 8 bases not matched to a gene. The CDR3 sequence is CASSRGTSGRAGTDTQYF. In DNA form, the CDR3 reads TGTGCCAGCAGCCGTGGGACTAGCGGGAGGGCCGGGACAGATACGCAGTATTTT.

V gene TRBV20-1 combines with J gene TRBJ2-7; D call uncertain. The CDR3 runs to 12 residues. Trimming pared 0 bases from V and 3 bases from J, leaving 6 bases between. CDR1 and CDR2 (germline): DFQATT, SNEGSKA (reference sequence). The chain's CDR3 is CSARDFSYEQYF. In DNA, the CDR3 is TGCAGTGCTAGAGATTTTAGCTACGAGCAGTACTTC.

The V call is TRBV20-1, the J call TRBJ1-2, with D perhaps matching TRBD1 (6 bases). V lost 6 bases and J 10 bases, leaving 9 bases between the germline ends. CDR3 length: 9 residues. The germline V gene has CDR1 DFQATT and CDR2 SNEGSKA (reference sequence). DNA for the CDR3: TGCAGTGCGCCAGGGGACTACACCTTC. This codes for CSAPGDYTF.

The chain has TRBV27 and TRBJ1-1; D ambiguous. V was clipped by 2 bases and J by 0 bases, with 7 bases between them. The germline V gene encodes CDR1 MNHEY and CDR2 SMNVEV (reference sequence). The CDR3 contains 14 residues. In nucleotides, the CDR3 is TGTGCCAGCAGTTTAACACGGATGAACACTGAAGCTTTCTTT. It translates to CASSLTRMNTEAFF.

This clonotype was seen a single time. The rearrangement joins TRBV9 to TRBJ2-1; the D gene could be TRBD1 or TRBD2 (5 bases each). Germline lookup yields CDR1 SGDLS and CDR2 YYNGEE. The CDR3 loop spans 18 amino acids. V was pared by 4 bases and J by 3 bases, with 23 bases between. This chain's CDR3 is CASSPRDPSKAFYNEQFF. For the CDR3, the DNA is TGTGCCAGCAGCCCCCGGGACCCCTCGAAGGCTTTCTACAATGAGCAGTTCTTC. Filled out from reference TRBV9 and TRBJ2-1, the complete variable domain reads DSGVTQTPKHLITATGQRVTLRCSPRSGDLSVYWYQQSLDQGLQFLIQYYNGEERAKGNILERFSAQQFPDLHSELNLSSLELGDSALYFCASSPRDPSKAFYNEQFFGPGTRLTVL.

V and J are TRBV12-3 or TRBV12-4 and TRBJ2-7; D ambiguous. Trimming left V 6 bases short and J 0 bases short, with 6 bases between. The CDR3 loop spans 12 amino acids. The CDR3 DNA sequence: TGTGCCAGCAGCCGTCACTCCTACGAGCAGTACTTC. Translating gives CASSRHSYEQYF.